Shown below are 11 T cell receptor beta chains from a single sample sequenced in a study of cytomegalovirus exposure and HLA in healthy donors. PCR employed 60 Vbeta and 13 Jbeta primers. Clones were sequenced by immunoSEQ multiplex PCR, and TCRdb holds only the in-frame ones, with some missing. Across around 100,000 clones, the top ten clones capture about 3.8% of the sample. Sequencing was performed on PBMCs. The receptors derive from a man aged 30 to 45 in good health and CMV-seronegative.

This sequence joins TRBV6-6 and TRBJ1-6; the D gene is possibly TRBD1 (6 bases). Germline values: CDR1 MNHNY, CDR2 SVGAGI (reference sequence). This CDR3 spans 15 amino acids. Trimming took 6 bases from V and 5 from J, leaving 14 bases between them. The CDR3 sequence is CASSDPGQNNSPLHF. In DNA, the CDR3 is TGTGCCAGCAGCGACCCGGGACAAAATAATTCACCCCTCCACTTT.

This sequence joins TRBV6-1 and TRBJ2-7; D perhaps matches TRBD1 (6 bases). Germline V CDR1 and CDR2: MNHNS, SASEGT. The CDR3 runs 13 residues. V lost 6 bases and J lost 3, with 12 bases in between. The CDR3 region has the DNA TGTGCCAGCAGCAACAGGGTCAGCTACGAGCAGTACTTC. It codes for CASSNRVSYEQYF.

This rearrangement joins TRBV5-1 to TRBJ2-1; D call uncertain. Germline V CDR1 and CDR2: SGHRS, YFSETQ. CDR3 length equals 11 residues. Trimming pared 4 bases from V and 5 bases from J, leaving 4 bases between. The CDR3 is CASSRNNEQFF. The CDR3, as DNA: TGCGCCAGCAGCCGTAACAATGAGCAGTTCTTC.

V is TRBV7-2 and J is TRBJ1-2; 7 nucleotides line up with TRBD1. Unmatched junction bases numbered 6, after V lost 6 bases and J lost 2 bases. From germline, CDR1 is SGHTA and CDR2 FQGNSA. The CDR3 extends over 14 amino acids. Here the CDR3 reads CASRSFRGNYGYTF. CDR3 in DNA: TGTGCCAGCAGGTCGTTCAGGGGGAACTATGGCTACACCTTC. Full variable domain (missing parts from reference TRBV7-2 and TRBJ1-2): GAGVSQSPSNKVTEKGKDVELRCDPISGHTALYWYRQSLGQGLEFLIYFQGNSAPDKSGLPSDRFSAERTGGSVSTLTIQRTQQEDSAVYLCASRSFRGNYGYTFGSGTRLTVV.

CDR3 DNA: TGCGCCAGCAGCGGGCAACTAGGATCGCTCGAGACCCAGTACTTC. Translation gives CASSGQLGSLETQYF. The chain links TRBV5-1 to TRBJ2-5; possibly TRBD2 for D (5 bases). Germline V gene data show CDR1 as SGHRS and CDR2 as YFSETQ. This CDR3 region has 15 residues. Trimming took off 4 bases at V and 5 bases at J, with 18 bases between the two ends. The full variable domain, completed using reference TRBV5-1 and TRBJ2-5, is KAGVTQTPRYLIKTRGQQVTLSCSPISGHRSVSWYQQTPGQGLQFLFEYFSETQRNKGNFPGRFSGRQFSNSRSEMNVSTLELGDSALYLCASSGQLGSLETQYFGPGTRLLVL.

This rearrangement joins TRBV5-1 to TRBJ1-2, with 7 bases identical to TRBD1. Germline V gene lookup returns CDR1 SGHRS and CDR2 YFSETQ. The CDR3 is made up of 15 amino acids. The junction had 4 bases not matched to a gene; V was cut back by 0 bases and J by 2 bases. CDR3: CASSLEGTENYGYTF. The CDR3 coding sequence is TGCGCCAGCAGCTTGGAGGGGACAGAAAACTATGGCTACACCTTC.

V gene TRBV21-1 combines with J gene TRBJ2-1; the table's D call of TRBD1 was not tested on the DNA. TRBV21-1 corresponds to a pseudogene. The CDR3 totals 17 residues. For the CDR3, the DNA is TGTGCCAGCAGCAAACCGGGGGGGACAGGGCCTGACAATGAGCAGTTCTTC. Translation gives CASSKPGGTGPDNEQFF.

This chain connects TRBV6-5 to TRBJ1-4; D is undetermined. This CDR3 region has 13 residues. V lost 4 bases, J lost 4 bases, and 7 bases lay in between. Germline values: CDR1 MNHEY, CDR2 SVGAGI. The CDR3 coding sequence is TGTGCCAGCAGTTCCTACAGTAATGAAAAACTGTTTTTT. Amino acids: CASSSYSNEKLFF.

The chain has TRBV6-5 and TRBJ2-3, with 7 positions matching TRBD2. Germline CDR1 is MNHEY and CDR2 is SVGAGI. Germline trimming cut 0 bases from V and 1 base from J; bases unmatched to any gene: 4. This CDR3 spans 16 amino acids. The CDR3 reads CASSYSAGERTDTQYF. The CDR3 bases are TGTGCCAGCAGTTACTCGGCGGGGGAGCGCACAGATACGCAGTATTTT.

Turning to this clone: Other nucleotide sequences in the sample specify the same CDR3. This chain links TRBV5-1 with TRBJ2-7, with 7 bases that match TRBD1. CDR3 length: 14 amino acids. In germline, CDR1 is SGHRS, CDR2 YFSETQ. V lost 0 bases, J lost 1 base, and 1 base stayed unmatched. CDR3 protein: CASSLDRGSYEQYF. The CDR3 DNA is TGCGCCAGCAGCTTGGACAGGGGTTCCTACGAGCAGTACTTC.

The V and J genes are TRBV5-6 and TRBJ2-2, with D possibly being TRBD1 (5 bases). CDR1 is SGHDT, CDR2 YYEEEE, per germline. Trimming removed 4 bases from V and 7 bases from J, with 11 bases in between. The CDR3 has 13 residues. The CDR3 loop reads CASSRQGNGELFF. CDR3 coding DNA: TGTGCCAGCAGCCGGCAGGGTAACGGGGAGCTGTTTTTT.